What follows describes a single T cell receptor beta chain. These data come from a study of T cell changes during pregnancy in multiple sclerosis. The protocol was immunoSEQ multiplex PCR, while the TCRdb copy is restricted to in-frame clones and leaves out a portion. The table lists some 60,000 clones, roughly 91% of them singletons. The CDR3 is 14 amino acids. J was trimmed by 3 bases and V by 6 bases; bases with no gene match: 7. The germline V gene has CDR1 MNHEY and CDR2 SMNVEV (reference sequence). This sample comprised peripheral blood, obtained in the second trimester of pregnancy. The V and J genes are TRBV27 and TRBJ2-7, with 8 nucleotides matching TRBD2. The receptor comes from a female donor with multiple sclerosis, enrolled in a pregnancy study. The chain's CDR3 is CASRPAGAIYEQYF. The CDR3 nucleotides read TGTGCCAGCAGACCAGCGGGGGCGATCTACGAGCAGTACTTC.